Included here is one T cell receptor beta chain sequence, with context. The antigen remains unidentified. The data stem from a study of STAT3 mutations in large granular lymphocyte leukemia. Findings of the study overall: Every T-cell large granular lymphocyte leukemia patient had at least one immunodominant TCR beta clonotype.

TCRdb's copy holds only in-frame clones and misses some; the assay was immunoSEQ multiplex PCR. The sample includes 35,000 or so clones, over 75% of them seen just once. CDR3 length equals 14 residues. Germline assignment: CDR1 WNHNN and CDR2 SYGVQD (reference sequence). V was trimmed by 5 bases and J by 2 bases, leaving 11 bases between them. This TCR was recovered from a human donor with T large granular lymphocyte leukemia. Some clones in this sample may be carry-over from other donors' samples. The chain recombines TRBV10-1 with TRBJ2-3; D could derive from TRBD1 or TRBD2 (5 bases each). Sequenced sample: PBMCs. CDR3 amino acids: CASSRGRVTDTQYF. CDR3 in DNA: TGCGCCAGCAGTAGGGGACGAGTCACAGATACGCAGTATTTT.